This entry is about one T cell receptor (beta chain). Antigen: not known. This entry belongs to a study of shared clonotypes between healthy human individuals. Points from the study as a whole: There were few donors, and this limited the genetic and exposure-history diversity represented.

Study donors comprised healthy, HIV-negative adults devoid of recent acute infection or vaccination. The CDR3 loop spans 14 amino acids. V was clipped by 0 bases and J by 4 bases, with 8 bases between them. Germline CDR1 and CDR2: SGHRS and YFSETQ. Data came from immunoSEQ multiplex PCR; TCRdb stores just in-frame clones and leaves some out. Altogether 600,000 to 750,000 clones are present, 72% being singletons, with the ten largest covering approximately 2%. Sample: memory CD4+ T cells sorted from blood. Subset: CD45RA-negative fraction. The TCR comes from a woman aged 25 to 39 in good health. V is TRBV5-1 and J is TRBJ1-3; weak D call: TRBD1 (6 bases). CDR3 residues: CASSLGDNGNTIYF. DNA of the CDR3: TGCGCCAGCAGCTTGGGGGACAACGGAAACACCATATATTTT. Combining the CDR3 with reference TRBV5-1 and TRBJ1-3 gives the whole variable domain KAGVTQTPRYLIKTRGQQVTLSCSPISGHRSVSWYQQTPGQGLQFLFEYFSETQRNKGNFPGRFSGRQFSNSRSEMNVSTLELGDSALYLCASSLGDNGNTIYFGEGSWLTVV.